This TCR beta chain was captured in a study of T cell changes during pregnancy in multiple sclerosis. Only in-frame clones appear in the TCRdb table, and some are missing; sequencing was by immunoSEQ multiplex PCR. Of about 56,000 clones listed, 92% are singletons. CDR1 is LNHDA and CDR2 is SQIVND in the germline V gene (reference sequence). V gave up 4 bases and J gave up 5 bases, with 8 bases separating them. The CDR3 is made up of 12 amino acids. This sample comprised CD4+ T cells from peripheral blood mononuclear cells, obtained in the second trimester of pregnancy. The clonotype originates from a female donor with multiple sclerosis, enrolled in a pregnancy study. The chain links TRBV19 to TRBJ1-1; D not resolved. In DNA form, the CDR3 reads TGTGCCAGTAGTAGGAGACGGACTGAAGCTTTCTTT. This encodes CASSRRRTEAFF.